This passage covers 30 T cell receptor beta chains from one sample sequenced in a study of cytomegalovirus exposure and HLA in healthy donors (dated by TCRdb to the late 2010s). Library generation was performed with the immunoSEQ multiplex PCR assay. The multiplex PCR relied on a mix of 60 forward primers for TCR Vbeta segments and 13 reverse primers for TCR Jbeta segments. Sourced from immuneACCESS, this table was stored by TCRdb with only in-frame sequences that have V and J called. A share of the clones is absent; for the studies checked, an unresolved V gene accounts for under half, and the remainder has no known explanation. The sample table contains 200,000 to 250,000 clones; only one count was recorded for 75% to 90% of them. The top ten constitute 0.9% to 1.1% of the sample. What was sequenced was PBMCs. These receptors originate from a woman aged 18-30 years in good health and CMV-seronegative.

This chain links TRBV10-2 with TRBJ2-7, with 8 bases aligning to TRBD2. V lost 2 bases, J lost 3 bases, and 12 bases stayed unmatched. Germline CDR1 reads WSHSY; CDR2 reads SAAADI. The CDR3 loop spans 17 amino acids. The CDR3 DNA reads as TGCGCCAGCAGTGAGGGCGTTCGGGAGGGGGGTTTCTACGAGCAGTACTTC. It yields the protein CASSEGVREGGFYEQYF.

This clone has only a few counts. The J gene is TRBJ1-1, the V gene TRBV27; D is unclear. Germline lookup yields CDR1 MNHEY and CDR2 SMNVEV (reference sequence). Trimming removed 6 bases from V and 1 base from J, with 9 bases in between. CDR3 length: 13 amino acids. The CDR3 DNA reads TGTGCCAGCAGACAACGGGGGAACACTGAAGCTTTCTTT. It specifies CASRQRGNTEAFF.

V and J are TRBV18 and TRBJ1-4; 8 nucleotides line up with TRBD1. In germline, CDR1 is KGHSH, CDR2 LQKENI. The CDR3 consists of 14 residues. V dropped 6 bases and J dropped 3; count of bases not matched to a gene: 3. CDR3 DNA sequence: TGTGCCAGCTCCCGGACAGGGTCTAATGAAAAACTGTTTTTT. This sequence encodes CASSRTGSNEKLFF.

The CDR3: CASSLEPFSGWNTEAFF. In nucleotides, the CDR3 is TGTGCCAGCAGCTTGGAACCCTTTTCCGGGTGGAACACTGAAGCTTTCTTT. The rearrangement links TRBV5-8 to TRBJ1-1; no clear D gene. The V end lost 0 bases, the J end lost 1 base, and 16 bases lay between the germline ends. Germline loops: CDR1 SGHTS, CDR2 YDEGEE. CDR3 length: 17 amino acids.

A note on this clone: The same CDR3 arises from other DNA sequences in this sample as well. The chain is built from TRBV29-1 and TRBJ2-7; D possibly corresponds to TRBD1 (6 bases). V dropped 6 bases and J dropped 1 base, with 10 bases sitting between them. Germline V gives CDR1 SQVTM, CDR2 ANQGSEA. CDR3 length: 12 residues. In nucleotides, the CDR3 is TGCAGCGTCAGAACAGGGTCCTACGAGCAGTACTTC. Encoded protein: CSVRTGSYEQYF.

This sequence joins TRBV15 and TRBJ2-1, with D possibly matching TRBD2 (6 bases). CDR3 length: 15 amino acids. Trimming took 3 bases from V and 2 from J, leaving 11 bases between them. Germline V gene data show CDR1 as LNHNV and CDR2 as YYDKDF (reference sequence). The CDR3 DNA reads as TGTGCCACCAGCAGGGAACGGGGGACCTACAATGAGCAGTTCTTC. As protein: CATSRERGTYNEQFF.

This clone was counted once. Germline is not matched at one junction end, which may reflect a read error. V usage is TRBV5-1 and J usage is TRBJ1-2, with TRBD1 identical over 8 bases. The CDR3 consists of 14 residues. Germline V lookup: CDR1 SGHRS, CDR2 YFSETQ. DNA for the CDR3: TGCGCCAGCAGCTTGGTTTCAGGGGGCTATGTCTACACCTTC. It codes for CASSLVSGGYVYTF.

The chain has TRBV2 and TRBJ2-3; D is ambiguous. Germline V gene data show CDR1 as SNHLY and CDR2 as FYNNEI. The V end was cut by 3 bases, the J end by 5 bases, with 6 bases between. The CDR3 spans 12 residues. In DNA form, the CDR3 reads TGTGCCAGCAGTGAGGAGAGAGATACGCAGTATTTT. Amino acid sequence: CASSEERDTQYF.

The chain uses TRBV7-9 and TRBJ1-2; 10 positions match TRBD1. Germline V CDR1 and CDR2: SEHNR, FQNEAQ (reference sequence). The J segment lost 4 bases and the V segment lost 4 bases, leaving 6 bases of the junction unmatched. There are 15 residues in the CDR3. CDR3 sequence: CASSSGDRGFYGYTF. The CDR3 bases are TGTGCCAGCAGCTCGGGGGACAGGGGCTTCTATGGCTACACCTTC.

This chain links TRBV6-6 with TRBJ1-5; D call uncertain. The CDR3 totals 13 residues. V gave up 7 bases and J gave up 0 bases, with 7 bases separating them. Germline CDR1 is MNHNY and CDR2 is SVGAGI (reference sequence). CDR3 nucleotides: TGTGCCAGCACCCGGTATAGCAATCAGCCCCAGCATTTT. It encodes CASTRYSNQPQHF.

This chain links TRBV23-1 with TRBJ1-6, with 8 positions matching TRBD1. TRBV23-1 is reported as an ORF; its role is uncertain. The junction had 5 bases not matched to a gene; V was cut back by 4 bases and J by 9 bases. The CDR3 is made up of 14 amino acids. As DNA, the CDR3 is TGCGCCAGCAGTCCAGGGGGCTGGAGTTCACCCCTCCACTTT. Its protein product is CASSPGGWSSPLHF.

Turning to this clone: The same CDR3 can be traced to other DNA sequences in this sample. The chain employs TRBV6-6 and TRBJ2-3; the match to TRBD1 covers 8 bases. After removal of 7 bases from V and 0 bases from J, the junction contained 9 bases not matched to a gene. The germline gives CDR1 MNHNY, CDR2 SVGAGI (reference sequence). This CDR3 has 16 amino acids. The CDR3, as DNA: TGTGCCAGCACCCGGGACAGGAGCCTCAGCACAGATACGCAGTATTTT. Its translation is CASTRDRSLSTDTQYF.

This chain uses TRBV19 with TRBJ1-1, with D perhaps TRBD1 (6 bases). There are 13 residues in the CDR3. Germline V gene data show CDR1 as LNHDA and CDR2 as SQIVND (reference sequence). The V and J ends lost 7 bases and 1 base respectively, with 10 bases between them. The CDR3 coding sequence is TGTGCCAGTAAGTACAGGGCGAACACTGAAGCTTTCTTT. It translates to CASKYRANTEAFF.

The table lists this clone with a few counts. The gene calls are TRBV25-1 and TRBJ1-2; 11 bases match TRBD1. Trimming at V came to 6 bases and at J to 0 bases, leaving 6 bases not matched to a gene. The V gene's germline CDR1 is MGHDK and CDR2 SYGVNS. This CDR3 contains 16 residues. CDR3 DNA: TGTGCCAGCAGCTCCCCGGGACAGGGGGCTAACTATGGCTACACCTTC. Amino acids: CASSSPGQGANYGYTF.

The chain carries TRBV7-9 and TRBJ2-3, with 15 positions matching TRBD2. Germline CDR1 and CDR2: SEHNR and FQNEAQ (reference sequence). The CDR3 is 18 residues long. The ends lost 4 bases at V and 5 bases at J; junction bases unmatched: 10. CDR3 sequence reads: CASSSQIGLAGGIDTQYF. The CDR3 nucleotides are TGTGCCAGCAGCTCACAGATCGGACTAGCGGGGGGGATAGATACGCAGTATTTT.

The chain recombines TRBV6-5 with TRBJ2-1, with TRBD2 matching over 9 bases. CDR1 MNHEY and CDR2 SVGAGI come from the germline V gene. Losses at the gene ends were 4 bases for V and 10 bases for J; bases not matched to a gene: 2. The CDR3 runs to 12 residues. CDR3 sequence (DNA): TGTGCCAGCAGTTTGACTAGCGGAGAGCAGTTCTTC. Its translation: CASSLTSGEQFF.

The V and J genes are TRBV5-4 and TRBJ1-5; perhaps TRBD1 as D (6 bases). CDR3 length equals 14 residues. V dropped 2 bases and J dropped 3 bases, with 9 bases sitting between them. Germline V gives CDR1 SGHNT, CDR2 YYREEE (reference sequence). CDR3 nucleotides: TGTGCCAGCAGCTTACAGGGTATCAATCAGCCCCAGCATTTT. Its protein is CASSLQGINQPQHF.

The chain recombines TRBV7-6 with TRBJ2-5; maybe TRBD2 (7 bases). Germline assignment: CDR1 SGHVS and CDR2 FNYEAQ. V lost 5 bases, J lost 5 bases, and 21 bases lay in between. This CDR3 has 16 amino acids. The CDR3 reads CASSPRGRGGPETQYF. CDR3 in DNA: TGTGCCAGCAGCCCCCGAGGGAGGGGGGGCCCGGAGACCCAGTACTTC.

This chain links TRBV2 with TRBJ1-5, with 8 bases lining up with TRBD1. The J segment lost 3 bases and the V segment lost 5 bases, leaving 6 bases of the junction unmatched. The CDR3 covers 15 residues. CDR1 is SNHLY and CDR2 is FYNNEI in the germline V gene. In DNA form, the CDR3 reads TGTGCCAGCAGTTCGGACAGGGTCACCAATCAGCCCCAGCATTTT. Translated: CASSSDRVTNQPQHF. The full variable domain, rest sourced from reference TRBV2 and TRBJ1-5, is EPEVTQTPSHQVTQMGQEVILRCVPISNHLYFYWYRQILGQKVEFLVSFYNNEISEKSEIFDDQFSVERPDGSNFTLKIRSTKLEDSAMYFCASSSDRVTNQPQHFGDGTRLSIL.

The gene calls are TRBV4-1 and TRBJ2-5; D remains unclear. Trimming left V 1 base short and J 1 base short, with 10 bases between. From germline, CDR1 is MGHRA and CDR2 YSYEKL. The CDR3 covers 15 residues. CDR3 amino acids: CASSQVLGSQETQYF. In nucleotides, the CDR3 is TGCGCCAGCAGCCAAGTTCTGGGCAGCCAAGAGACCCAGTACTTC.

The chain recombines TRBV15 with TRBJ2-1; TRBD1 aligns across 7 bases. The germline V gene has CDR1 LNHNV and CDR2 YYDKDF (reference sequence). J lost 3 bases, V lost 1 base, and 6 bases had no gene match. This CDR3 contains 16 residues. CDR3 protein: CATSRGTGGVYNEQFF. The CDR3 DNA sequence: TGTGCCACCAGCAGAGGGACAGGTGGAGTCTACAATGAGCAGTTCTTC.

Concerning this clone: Other DNA variants within this sample encode the same CDR3. The gene calls are TRBV5-1 and TRBJ1-2; a weak D match, TRBD1 (5 bases). Per the germline V gene, CDR1 is SGHRS and CDR2 is YFSETQ. The CDR3 length is 13 residues. V lost 4 bases to trimming and J lost 3 bases, with 10 bases between them. The CDR3 coding sequence is TGCGCCAGCAGCCCCGACAGAGACTATGGCTACACCTTC. It translates to CASSPDRDYGYTF.

Only a few counts were recorded for this clone. The chain joins TRBV7-6 to TRBJ2-3, with 7 bases matching TRBD2. Unmatched junction bases numbered 6, after V lost 3 bases and J lost 0 bases. The CDR3 runs 16 residues. The germline V gene encodes CDR1 SGHVS and CDR2 FNYEAQ. The CDR3 spells CASSFLLAPSTDTQYF. CDR3 coding DNA: TGTGCCAGCAGCTTCCTACTAGCGCCTAGCACAGATACGCAGTATTTT.

The V call is TRBV6-1, the J call TRBJ1-1; D may be TRBD1 (5 bases). The CDR3 spans 13 residues. Germline-derived CDR1 and CDR2 are MNHNS and SASEGT. Trimming pared 2 bases from V and 1 base from J, leaving 5 bases between. Here the CDR3 reads CASSEQGNTEAFF. Written as DNA, the CDR3 is TGTGCCAGCAGTGAACAGGGGAACACTGAAGCTTTCTTT.

This chain connects TRBV4-2 to TRBJ1-2, with a tentative D call TRBD1 (5 bases). This CDR3 has 15 residues. V lost 4 bases to trimming and J lost 5 bases, with 17 bases between them. Germline CDR1 LGHNA, CDR2 YNFKEQ. The CDR3 bases are TGTGCCAGCAGCCCGGAAGGGGTGGATTCTTATGGCTACACCTTC. It encodes CASSPEGVDSYGYTF.

This chain joins TRBV5-1 and TRBJ2-5; 9 bases fit TRBD1. The trim removed 3 bases at V and 4 bases at J, leaving 7 bases unmatched. The CDR3 contains 15 residues. CDR1 SGHRS and CDR2 YFSETQ come from the germline V gene. CDR3 in amino acids: CASSWRQGVSETQYF. The CDR3 region has the DNA TGCGCCAGCAGCTGGCGACAGGGGGTTTCAGAGACCCAGTACTTC.

This sequence joins TRBV2 and TRBJ1-6; 7 bases are shared with TRBD1. Per the germline V gene, CDR1 is SNHLY and CDR2 is FYNNEI. The CDR3 extends over 16 amino acids. The V gene end was trimmed by 3 bases and the J gene end by 6 bases; junction bases not matched to a gene: 8. CDR3 amino acids: CASSETGWGPNSPLHF. CDR3 nucleotides: TGTGCCAGCAGTGAGACAGGGTGGGGGCCTAATTCACCCCTCCACTTT.

This chain joins TRBV6-5 and TRBJ2-1; TRBD1 matches at 11 bases. J gave up 6 bases and V 7 bases, and 8 bases lay outside the gene matches. Germline loops: CDR1 MNHEY, CDR2 SVGAGI. This CDR3 region has 15 residues. CDR3 loop: CASIPAGTGGNEQFF. CDR3 coding DNA: TGTGCCAGCATCCCTGCAGGGACAGGGGGCAATGAGCAGTTCTTC.

The V gene is TRBV30, the J gene TRBJ2-7; a possible D gene is TRBD1 (5 bases). The CDR3 is made up of 11 amino acids. Germline V CDR1 and CDR2: GTSNPN, SVGIG (reference sequence). In nucleotides, the CDR3 is TGTGCGTCACAGGTCTCCTACGAGCAGTACTTC. This gives the protein CASQVSYEQYF.

The chain recombines TRBV7-9 with TRBJ2-1; 7 positions agree with TRBD2. Trimming at V came to 1 base and at J to 2 bases, leaving 5 bases not matched to a gene. Germline loops: CDR1 SEHNR, CDR2 FQNEAQ (reference sequence). There are 16 residues in the CDR3. CDR3 in DNA: TGTGCCAGCAGCTTAGGAGGGAGCGGGGCCTACAATGAGCAGTTCTTC. Translating gives CASSLGGSGAYNEQFF.